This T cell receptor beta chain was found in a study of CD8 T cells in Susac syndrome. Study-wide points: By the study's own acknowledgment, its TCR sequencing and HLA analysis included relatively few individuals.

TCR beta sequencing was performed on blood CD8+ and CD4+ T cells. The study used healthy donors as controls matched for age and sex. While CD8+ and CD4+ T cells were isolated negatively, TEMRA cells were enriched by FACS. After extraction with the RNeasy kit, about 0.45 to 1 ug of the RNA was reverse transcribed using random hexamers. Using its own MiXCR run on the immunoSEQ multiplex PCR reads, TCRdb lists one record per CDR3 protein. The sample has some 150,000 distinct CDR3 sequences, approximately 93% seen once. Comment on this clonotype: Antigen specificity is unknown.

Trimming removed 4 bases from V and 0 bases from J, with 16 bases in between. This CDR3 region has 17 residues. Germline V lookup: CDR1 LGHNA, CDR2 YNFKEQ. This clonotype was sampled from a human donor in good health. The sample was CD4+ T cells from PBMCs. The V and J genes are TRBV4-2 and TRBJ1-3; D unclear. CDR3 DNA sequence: TGTGCCAGCAGCCCCTACTCAGTCTTTAGCTCTGGAAACACCATATATTTT. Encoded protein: CASSPYSVFSSGNTIYF.